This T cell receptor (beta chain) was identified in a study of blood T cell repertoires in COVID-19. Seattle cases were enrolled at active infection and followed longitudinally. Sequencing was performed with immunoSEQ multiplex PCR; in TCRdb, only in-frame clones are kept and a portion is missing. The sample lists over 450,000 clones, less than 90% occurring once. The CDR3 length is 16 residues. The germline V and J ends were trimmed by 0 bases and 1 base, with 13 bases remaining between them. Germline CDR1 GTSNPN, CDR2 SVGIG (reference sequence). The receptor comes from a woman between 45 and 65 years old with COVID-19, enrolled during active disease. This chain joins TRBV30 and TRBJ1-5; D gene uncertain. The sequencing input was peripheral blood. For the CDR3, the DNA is TGTGCCTGGAGTGTTGGGTTTAGCCAGAGCAATCAGCCCCAGCATTTT. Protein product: CAWSVGFSQSNQPQHF.